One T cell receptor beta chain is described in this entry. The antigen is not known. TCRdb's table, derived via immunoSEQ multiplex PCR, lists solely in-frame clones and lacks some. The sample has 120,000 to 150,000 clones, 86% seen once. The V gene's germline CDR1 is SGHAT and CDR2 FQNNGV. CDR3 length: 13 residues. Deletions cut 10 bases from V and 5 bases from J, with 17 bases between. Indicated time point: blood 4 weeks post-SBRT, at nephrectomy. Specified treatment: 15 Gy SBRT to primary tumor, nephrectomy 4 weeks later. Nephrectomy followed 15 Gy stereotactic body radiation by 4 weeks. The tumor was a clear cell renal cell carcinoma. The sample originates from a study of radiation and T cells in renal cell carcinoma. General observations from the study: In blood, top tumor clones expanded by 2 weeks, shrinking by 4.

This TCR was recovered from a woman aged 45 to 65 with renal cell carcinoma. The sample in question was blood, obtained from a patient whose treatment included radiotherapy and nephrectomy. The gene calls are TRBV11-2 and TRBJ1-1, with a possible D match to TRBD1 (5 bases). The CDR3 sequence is CATRRPGFTEAFF. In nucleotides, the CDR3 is TGTGCCACCAGGAGGCCAGGGTTTACTGAAGCTTTCTTT.